Listed here is a single T cell receptor beta chain. Its specificity is unknown. Measured with immunoSEQ multiplex PCR; TCRdb has only the in-frame clones, and not every one. Here the sample spans about 360,000 clones, more than 80% being singletons. The CDR3 is 13 residues long. Trimming took 1 base from V and 12 from J, leaving 13 bases between them. In germline, CDR1 is SGHDN, CDR2 FVKESK. This entry belongs to a study of cytomegalovirus exposure and HLA in healthy donors. Whole-study results and caveats: In vitro confirmation showed a few CMV-associated chains to be CMV antigen specific. Clusters of TCRs from the first cohort tended to co-occur in the roughly 120 validation repertoires (as a later analysis found).

The V call is TRBV14, the J call TRBJ2-1; tentatively, D is TRBD1 (5 bases). Sequenced material: PBMCs. This TCR came from a young woman in good health and CMV-seronegative. CDR3 DNA sequence: TGTGCCAGCAGCCAAGGATTAAGTACAGGGCAGTTCTTC. Translation: CASSQGLSTGQFF.